The 23 T cell receptor beta chains below all came from one sample that was sequenced in a study of vaccination effects on CD4 cells after COVID-19. Peptide-pool stimulation followed by sequencing identified expanded antigen-specific CD4+ clonotypes in the ViraFEST assay. The culture ran for approximately 11 days before CD4+ T cells were isolated. Each vaccine recipient was nucleocapsid antibody negative and had no prior SARS-CoV-2 infection. Measured with immunoSEQ multiplex PCR; TCRdb has only the in-frame clones, and not every one. The data show just under 75,000 clones, with about four fifths seen just once and 2.5% to 3% held by the top ten. Their antigen targets remain unknown. The sample was CD4+ T cells from PBMCs cultured with HCoV-NL63 spike peptides, taken before COVID-19 vaccination. Receptor source: a human donor who received a COVID-19 vaccine.

The chain uses TRBV25-1 and TRBJ2-3; 7 nucleotides line up with TRBD2. The V segment lost 1 base and the J segment 3 bases; nucleotides outside the gene matches: 1. CDR3 length equals 14 residues. CDR1 and CDR2 (germline): MGHDK, SYGVNS. For the CDR3, the DNA is TGTGCCAGCAGTGAATGGGGAGGGACAGATACGCAGTATTTT. This translates into CASSEWGGTDTQYF.

The V gene is TRBV19, the J gene TRBJ1-1; D remains unclear. Germline values: CDR1 LNHDA, CDR2 SQIVND (reference sequence). This CDR3 is 13 amino acids long. V was trimmed by 4 bases and J by 0 bases, leaving 6 bases between them. DNA of the CDR3: TGTGCCAGTAGTAACCACATGAACACTGAAGCTTTCTTT. Encoded protein: CASSNHMNTEAFF.

This clone was detected only once. The V call is TRBV28, the J call TRBJ2-4; the D gene could be TRBD1 or TRBD2 (5 bases each). Trimming removed 6 bases at V and 1 base at J, with 16 bases between. The CDR3 is made up of 16 amino acids. Germline values: CDR1 MDHEN, CDR2 SYDVKM. The CDR3 loop is CASSWGPKGAKNIQYF. The CDR3, as DNA: TGTGCCAGCAGCTGGGGACCAAAAGGGGCCAAAAACATTCAGTACTTC.

There are a few counts of this clone. The chain couples TRBV19 to TRBJ2-1; 15 bases agree with TRBD2. The germline CDR1 and CDR2 sequences are LNHDA and SQIVND (reference sequence). The CDR3 runs 15 residues. V was clipped by 8 bases and J by 6 bases; unmatched bases: 5. In DNA, the CDR3 is TGTGCCAGTGTGGGACTAGCGGGGGGTGGCAATGAGCAGTTCTTC. Its protein product is CASVGLAGGGNEQFF.

The CDR3 nucleotides read TGTGCCAGCAGCTCGACAGCAACTAATGAAAAACTGTTTTTT. Protein sequence: CASSSTATNEKLFF. The chain recombines TRBV5-4 with TRBJ1-4, with a weak D call TRBD1 (5 bases). Trimming removed 3 bases at V and 0 bases at J, with 6 bases between. The CDR3 contains 14 residues. CDR1 and CDR2 from the germline V gene are SGHNT and YYREEE (reference sequence).

The chain joins TRBV5-4 to TRBJ1-1; 7 bases fit TRBD1. This CDR3 is built from 14 residues. Per the germline V gene, CDR1 is SGHNT and CDR2 is YYREEE (reference sequence). V lost 1 base, J lost 1 base, and 1 base stayed unmatched. The DNA of the CDR3 is TGTGCCAGCAGCTTGAAGGGGGCGAACACTGAAGCTTTCTTT. Protein sequence: CASSLKGANTEAFF.

V is TRBV25-1 and J is TRBJ1-2; D gene ambiguous. The length of the CDR3 is 12 residues. Trimming removed 7 bases from V and 2 bases from J, with 8 bases in between. Germline V gene data show CDR1 as MGHDK and CDR2 as SYGVNS. CDR3: CASKGRNYGYTF. CDR3 in DNA: TGTGCCAGCAAGGGCAGGAACTATGGCTACACCTTC.

The chain links TRBV18 to TRBJ2-1; maybe TRBD1 (5 bases). V dropped 3 bases and J dropped 6 bases, with 12 bases sitting between them. Per germline, CDR1 KGHSH and CDR2 LQKENI. The CDR3 totals 14 residues. The CDR3 loop reads CASSPRSGPNEQFF. The CDR3 DNA reads TGTGCCAGCTCACCGAGGTCAGGGCCCAATGAGCAGTTCTTC.

This clone was seen once. This rearrangement joins TRBV6-5 to TRBJ1-6; D not certain. The CDR3 runs 14 residues. V dropped 6 bases and J dropped 10 bases, with 16 bases sitting between them. CDR1 and CDR2 from the germline V gene are MNHEY and SVGAGI. This CDR3 reads CASRPVPSASPLHF. The DNA of the CDR3 is TGTGCCAGCAGACCCGTCCCAAGTGCCTCACCCCTCCACTTT.

The chain carries TRBV19 and TRBJ1-4; the D gene is possibly TRBD1 (6 bases). V was shortened by 7 bases and J by 8 bases, with 20 bases between the two germline ends. The CDR3 totals 15 residues. Germline CDR1 is LNHDA and CDR2 is SQIVND (reference sequence). The CDR3 coding sequence is TGTGCCAGTACCAAGCCCGGGACACCCAGGGAAAAACTGTTTTTT. It encodes CASTKPGTPREKLFF.

V is TRBV19 and J is TRBJ1-5; D ambiguous. The germline gives CDR1 LNHDA, CDR2 SQIVND (reference sequence). V lost 8 bases and J lost 3, with 8 bases in between. This CDR3 is built from 12 residues. DNA of the CDR3: TGTGCCAGTTGCGTCAACAATCAGCCCCAGCATTTT. Translated, it gives CASCVNNQPQHF. Combining the CDR3 with reference TRBV19 and TRBJ1-5 gives the whole variable domain DGGITQSPKYLFRKEGQNVTLSCEQNLNHDAMYWYRQDPGQGLRLIYYSQIVNDFQKGDIAEGYSVSREKKESFPLTVTSAQKNPTAFYLCASCVNNQPQHFGDGTRLSIL.

V and J are TRBV7-8 and TRBJ1-1; TRBD1 aligns across 7 bases. The CDR3 length is 13 residues. V shed 4 bases and J 4 bases; nucleotides not matched to a gene: 3. CDR1 is SGHVS and CDR2 is FQNEAQ in the germline V gene. The CDR3 reads CASSSTGFTEAFF. The DNA of the CDR3 is TGTGCCAGCAGCTCGACAGGGTTCACTGAAGCTTTCTTT.

The V call is TRBV12-5, the J call TRBJ2-1; D is possibly TRBD1 (5 bases). V lost 4 bases and J lost 6, with 22 bases in between. Germline V gene sequence: CDR1 LGHNT, CDR2 FRNRAP. This CDR3 contains 17 residues. The CDR3 loop reads CASGSPPTSPRVNEQFF. In nucleotides, the CDR3 is TGTGCTAGTGGTTCCCCCCCAACGTCACCCAGGGTCAATGAGCAGTTCTTC.

The V call is TRBV5-1, the J call TRBJ1-2; 9 nucleotides match TRBD1. Germline CDR1 SGHRS, CDR2 YFSETQ. V was clipped by 3 bases and J by 2 bases; unmatched bases: 8. The CDR3 spans 16 residues. CDR3 protein: CASSSSPGQGNYGYTF. The CDR3 nucleotides read TGCGCCAGCAGCTCCTCCCCCGGACAGGGGAACTATGGCTACACCTTC.

The CDR3 region is CASSPPSGRNIQYF. CDR3 DNA: TGTGCCAGCTCACCACCCTCAGGAAGGAACATTCAGTACTTC. This chain uses TRBV18 with TRBJ2-4, with no clear D. The length of the CDR3 is 14 residues. The germline V and J ends were trimmed by 0 bases and 7 bases, with 10 bases remaining between them. The germline V gene has CDR1 KGHSH and CDR2 LQKENI.

In its sample, this clone was seen once. The chain carries TRBV6-5 and TRBJ1-5; D is undetermined. Germline lookup yields CDR1 MNHEY and CDR2 SVGAGI. Trimming shortened V by 6 bases and J by 4 bases, and 16 bases separated the two germline ends. The CDR3 length is 15 residues. The CDR3 loop reads CASRSGAASNQPQHF. CDR3 coding DNA: TGTGCCAGCAGGTCCGGAGCCGCCTCGAATCAGCCCCAGCATTTT.

The J gene is TRBJ1-3, the V gene TRBV9; D gene unclear. The CDR3 has 14 residues. V lost 0 bases and J 2 bases, leaving 6 bases between the germline ends. Germline V gene data show CDR1 as SGDLS and CDR2 as YYNGEE. The CDR3: CASSVGSTGNTIYF. The CDR3 DNA sequence: TGTGCCAGCAGCGTAGGCAGTACTGGAAACACCATATATTTT.

This clone was counted only a few times. V usage is TRBV28 and J usage is TRBJ1-5; no definite D call. CDR3 length equals 12 residues. CDR1 MDHEN and CDR2 SYDVKM come from the germline V gene. The V and J ends lost 3 bases and 2 bases respectively, with 2 bases between them. The CDR3 DNA sequence: TGTGCCAGCAGTTTGGGCAATCAGCCCCAGCATTTT. Translated: CASSLGNQPQHF.

This rearrangement joins TRBV6-5 to TRBJ1-6; D remains ambiguous. From germline, CDR1 is MNHEY and CDR2 SVGAGI. V was pared by 2 bases and J by 9 bases, with 5 bases between. This CDR3 region has 12 residues. CDR3 DNA sequence: TGTGCCAGCAGTTACGTCGGTTCACCCCTCCACTTT. Translating gives CASSYVGSPLHF.

The genes are TRBV10-3 and TRBJ2-3; D unresolved. Between the trimmed V and J ends, which lost 7 bases and 2 bases, there was a span of 13 bases. Germline CDR1 and CDR2: ENHRY and SYGVKD. This CDR3 has 14 amino acids. DNA for the CDR3: TGTGCCATCACCAATACGGGCCCCACAGATACGCAGTATTTT. Protein: CAITNTGPTDTQYF.

The genes are TRBV6-5 and TRBJ1-6, with D possibly being TRBD1 (6 bases). Trimming removed 4 bases from V and 7 bases from J, with 14 bases in between. CDR3 size: 15 residues. CDR1 MNHEY and CDR2 SVGAGI come from the germline V gene. DNA of the CDR3: TGTGCCAGCAGTTGGAAAGCGGGGACAAATTCACCCCTCCACTTT. As protein: CASSWKAGTNSPLHF.

This clone has a single count. This chain joins TRBV12-5 and TRBJ2-2, with D perhaps matching TRBD1 (5 bases). The CDR3 consists of 13 residues. Trimming shortened V by 6 bases and J by 4 bases, and 9 bases separated the two germline ends. Looked up from germline, CDR1 is LGHNT and CDR2 is FRNRAP. This chain's CDR3 is CASGPDSTGELFF. The CDR3 DNA reads TGTGCTAGTGGCCCCGACAGCACCGGGGAGCTGTTTTTT.

This sequence joins TRBV6-1 and TRBJ1-2, with D perhaps TRBD1 (5 bases). Germline values: CDR1 MNHNS, CDR2 SASEGT. Trimming took off 3 bases at V and 2 bases at J, with 10 bases between the two ends. This CDR3 contains 14 residues. CDR3 protein: CASSEVRANYGYTF. The CDR3 nucleotides read TGTGCCAGCAGTGAGGTCAGGGCCAACTATGGCTACACCTTC.